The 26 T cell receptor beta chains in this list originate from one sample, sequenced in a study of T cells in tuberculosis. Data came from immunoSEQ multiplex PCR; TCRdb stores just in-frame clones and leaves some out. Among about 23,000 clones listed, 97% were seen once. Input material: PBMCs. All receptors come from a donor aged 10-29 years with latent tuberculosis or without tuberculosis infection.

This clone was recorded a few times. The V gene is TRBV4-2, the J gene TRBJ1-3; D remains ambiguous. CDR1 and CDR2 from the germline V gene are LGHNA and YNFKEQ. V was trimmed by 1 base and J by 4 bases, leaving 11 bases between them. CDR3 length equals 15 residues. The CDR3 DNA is TGTGCCAGCAGCCAAGTAGAGGGAGCAGGAAACACCATATATTTT. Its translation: CASSQVEGAGNTIYF.

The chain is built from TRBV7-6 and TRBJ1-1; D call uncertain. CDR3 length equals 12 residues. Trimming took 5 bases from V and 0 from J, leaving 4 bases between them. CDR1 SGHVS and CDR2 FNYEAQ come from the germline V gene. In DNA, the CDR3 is TGTGCCAGCAGCGACATGAACACTGAAGCTTTCTTT. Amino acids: CASSDMNTEAFF. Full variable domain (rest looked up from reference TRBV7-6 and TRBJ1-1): GAGVSQSPRYKVTKRGQDVALRCDPISGHVSLYWYRQALGQGPEFLTYFNYEAQQDKSGLPNDRFSAERPEGSISTLTIQRTEQRDSAMYRCASSDMNTEAFFGQGTRLTVV.

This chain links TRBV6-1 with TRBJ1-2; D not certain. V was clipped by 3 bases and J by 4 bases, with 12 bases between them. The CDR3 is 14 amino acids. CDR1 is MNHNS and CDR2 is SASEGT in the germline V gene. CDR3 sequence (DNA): TGTGCCAGCAGTGAGAACTTTGACTTCTATGGCTACACCTTC. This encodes CASSENFDFYGYTF.

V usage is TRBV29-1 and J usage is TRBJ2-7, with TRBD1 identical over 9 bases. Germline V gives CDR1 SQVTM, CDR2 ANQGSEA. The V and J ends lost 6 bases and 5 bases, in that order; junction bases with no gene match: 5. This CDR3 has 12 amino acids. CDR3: CSVRDRVNEQYF. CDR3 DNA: TGCAGCGTCCGGGACAGGGTTAACGAGCAGTACTTC.

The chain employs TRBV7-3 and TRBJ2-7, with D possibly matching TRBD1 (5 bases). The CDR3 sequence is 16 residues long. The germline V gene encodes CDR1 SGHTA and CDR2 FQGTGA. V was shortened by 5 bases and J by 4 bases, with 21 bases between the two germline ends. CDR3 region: CASSPSTAVPFYEQYF. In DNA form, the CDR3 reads TGTGCCAGCAGCCCGTCGACAGCCGTGCCGTTTTACGAGCAGTACTTC.

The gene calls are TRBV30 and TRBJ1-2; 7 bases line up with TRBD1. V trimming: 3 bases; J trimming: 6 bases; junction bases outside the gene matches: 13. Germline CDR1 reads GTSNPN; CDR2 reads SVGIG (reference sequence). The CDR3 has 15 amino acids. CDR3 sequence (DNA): TGTGCCTGGAGCACGACAGGGAAGGATGATGATGGCTACACCTTC. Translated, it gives CAWSTTGKDDDGYTF. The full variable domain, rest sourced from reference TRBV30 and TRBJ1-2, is SQTIHQWPATLVQPVGSPLSLECTVEGTSNPNLYWYRQAAGRGLQLLFYSVGIGQISSEVPQNLSASRPQDRQFILSSKKLLLSDSGFYLCAWSTTGKDDDGYTFGSGTRLTVV.

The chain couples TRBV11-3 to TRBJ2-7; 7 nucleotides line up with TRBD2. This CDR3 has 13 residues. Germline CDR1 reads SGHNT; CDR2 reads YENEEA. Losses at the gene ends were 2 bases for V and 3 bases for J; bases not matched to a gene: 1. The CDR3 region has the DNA TGTGCCAGCAGCTTACCTAGCGGCTACGAGCAGTACTTC. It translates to CASSLPSGYEQYF. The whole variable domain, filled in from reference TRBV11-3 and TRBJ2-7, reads EAGVVQSPRYKIIEKKQPVAFWCNPISGHNTLYWYLQNLGQGPELLIRYENEEAVDDSQLPKDRFSAERLKGVDSTLKIQPAELGDSAVYLCASSLPSGYEQYFGPGTRLTVT.

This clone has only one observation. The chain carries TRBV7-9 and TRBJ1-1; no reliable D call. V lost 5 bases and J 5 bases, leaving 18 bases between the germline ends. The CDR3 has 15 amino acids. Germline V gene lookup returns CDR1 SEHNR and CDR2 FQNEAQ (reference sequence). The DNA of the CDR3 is TGTGCCAGCAGCGAATTGGGCGTGAGGAGGACTGAAGCTTTCTTT. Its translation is CASSELGVRRTEAFF. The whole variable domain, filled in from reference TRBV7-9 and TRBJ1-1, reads DTGVSQNPRHKITKRGQNVTFRCDPISEHNRLYWYRQTLGQGPEFLTYFQNEAQLEKSRLLSDRFSAERPKGSFSTLEIQRTEQGDSAMYLCASSELGVRRTEAFFGQGTRLTVV.

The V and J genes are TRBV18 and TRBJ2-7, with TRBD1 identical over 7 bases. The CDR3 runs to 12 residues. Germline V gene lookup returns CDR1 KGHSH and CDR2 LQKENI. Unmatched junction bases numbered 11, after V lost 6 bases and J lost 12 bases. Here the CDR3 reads CASSTGAAALYF. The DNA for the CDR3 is TGTGCCAGCTCCACAGGGGCCGCCGCCCTGTACTTC.

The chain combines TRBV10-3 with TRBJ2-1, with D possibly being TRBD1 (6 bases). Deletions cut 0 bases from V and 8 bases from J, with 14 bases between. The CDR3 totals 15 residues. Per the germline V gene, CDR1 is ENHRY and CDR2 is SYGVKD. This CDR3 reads CAISESGARTDEQFF. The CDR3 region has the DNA TGTGCCATCAGTGAGTCGGGGGCCAGGACCGATGAGCAGTTCTTC.

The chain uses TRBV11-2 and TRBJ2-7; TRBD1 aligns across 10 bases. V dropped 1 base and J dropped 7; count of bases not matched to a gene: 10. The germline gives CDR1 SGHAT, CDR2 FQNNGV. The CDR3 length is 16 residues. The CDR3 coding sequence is TGTGCCAGCAGCTTAGGACAGGGGGCGGCCAAGGGTGAGCAGTACTTC. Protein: CASSLGQGAAKGEQYF.

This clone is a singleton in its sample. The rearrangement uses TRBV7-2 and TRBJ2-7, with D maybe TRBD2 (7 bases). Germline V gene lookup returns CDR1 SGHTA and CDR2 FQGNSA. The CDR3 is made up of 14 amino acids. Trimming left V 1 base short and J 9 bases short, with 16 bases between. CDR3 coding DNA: TGTGCCAGCAGCTTAGACGCAGGGGAGGGGGTGCAGTACTTC. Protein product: CASSLDAGEGVQYF.

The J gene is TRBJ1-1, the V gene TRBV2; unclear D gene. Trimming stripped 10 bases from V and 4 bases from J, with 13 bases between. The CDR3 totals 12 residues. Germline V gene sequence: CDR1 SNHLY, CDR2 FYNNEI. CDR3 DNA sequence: TGTGCCACACTCGAAAGGAGCACTGAAGCTTTCTTT. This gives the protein CATLERSTEAFF.

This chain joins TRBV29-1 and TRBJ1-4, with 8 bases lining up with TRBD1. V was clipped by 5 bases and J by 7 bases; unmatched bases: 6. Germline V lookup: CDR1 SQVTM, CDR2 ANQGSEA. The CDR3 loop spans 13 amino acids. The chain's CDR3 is CSVSGTGREKLFF. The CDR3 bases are TGCAGCGTTTCCGGGACAGGCCGTGAAAAACTGTTTTTT.

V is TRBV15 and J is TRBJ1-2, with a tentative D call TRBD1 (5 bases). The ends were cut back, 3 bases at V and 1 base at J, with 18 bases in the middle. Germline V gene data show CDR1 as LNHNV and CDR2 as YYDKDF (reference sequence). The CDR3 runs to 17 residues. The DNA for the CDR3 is TGTGCCACCAGCAGGCGCGGTGGGGCACCTTTTAACTATGGCTACACCTTC. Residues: CATSRRGGAPFNYGYTF.

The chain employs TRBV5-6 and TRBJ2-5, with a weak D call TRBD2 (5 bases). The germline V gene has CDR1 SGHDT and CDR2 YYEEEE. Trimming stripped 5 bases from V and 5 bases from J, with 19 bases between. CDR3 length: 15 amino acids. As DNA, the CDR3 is TGTGCCAGCAGTAGCGTAGGAGGTATCGTGGAGACCCAGTACTTC. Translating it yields CASSSVGGIVETQYF.

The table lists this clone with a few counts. In DNA form, the CDR3 reads TGTGCCACCAGCGGCGGGACAGGGGTCCTCAATCAGCCCCAGCATTTT. Amino acid sequence: CATSGGTGVLNQPQHF. V gene TRBV15 combines with J gene TRBJ1-5, with 10 bases fitting TRBD1. V dropped 5 bases and J dropped 3; count of bases not matched to a gene: 7. Looked up from germline, CDR1 is LNHNV and CDR2 is YYDKDF (reference sequence). This CDR3 region has 16 residues.

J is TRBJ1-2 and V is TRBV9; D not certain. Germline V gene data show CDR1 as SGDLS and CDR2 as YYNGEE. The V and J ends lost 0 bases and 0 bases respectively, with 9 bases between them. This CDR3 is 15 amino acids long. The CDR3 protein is CASSVAGPTNYGYTF. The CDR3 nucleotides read TGTGCCAGCAGCGTAGCGGGTCCGACTAACTATGGCTACACCTTC.

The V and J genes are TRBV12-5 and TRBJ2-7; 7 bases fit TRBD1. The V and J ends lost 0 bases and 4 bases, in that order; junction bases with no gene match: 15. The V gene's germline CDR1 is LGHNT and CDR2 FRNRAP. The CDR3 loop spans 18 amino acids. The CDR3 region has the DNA TGTGCTAGTGGTTTGGTTCCTCCCAGGGGACAGCGTAGGTACGAGCAGTACTTC. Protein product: CASGLVPPRGQRRYEQYF.

The DNA of the CDR3 is TGCGCCAGCAGCTTAGGGGCCAACACTGAAGCTTTCTTT. This translates into CASSLGANTEAFF. This rearrangement joins TRBV5-1 to TRBJ1-1; D possibly corresponds to TRBD1 (5 bases). The CDR3 extends over 13 amino acids. From germline, CDR1 is SGHRS and CDR2 YFSETQ. Trimming shortened V by 2 bases and J by 2 bases, and 7 bases separated the two germline ends.

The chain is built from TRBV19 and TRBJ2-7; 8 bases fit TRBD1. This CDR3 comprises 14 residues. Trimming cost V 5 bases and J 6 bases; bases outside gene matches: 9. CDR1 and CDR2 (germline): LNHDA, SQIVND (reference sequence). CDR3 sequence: CASSPWTGSSEQYF. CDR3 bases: TGTGCCAGTAGTCCATGGACAGGGTCGAGCGAGCAGTACTTC.

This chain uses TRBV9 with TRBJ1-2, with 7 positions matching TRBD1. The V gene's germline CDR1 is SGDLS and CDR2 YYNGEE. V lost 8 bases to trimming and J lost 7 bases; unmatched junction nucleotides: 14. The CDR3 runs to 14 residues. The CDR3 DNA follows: TGTGCCAGTTCCTTCAGGGGGGACCAGGGTGGCTACACCTTC. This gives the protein CASSFRGDQGGYTF.

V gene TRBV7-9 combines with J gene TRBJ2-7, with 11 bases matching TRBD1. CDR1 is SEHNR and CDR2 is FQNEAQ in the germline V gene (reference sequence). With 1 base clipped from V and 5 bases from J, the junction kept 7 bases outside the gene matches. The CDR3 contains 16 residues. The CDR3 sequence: CASSLGGQGDLDEQYF. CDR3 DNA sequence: TGTGCCAGCAGCTTAGGGGGACAGGGGGATCTTGACGAGCAGTACTTC.

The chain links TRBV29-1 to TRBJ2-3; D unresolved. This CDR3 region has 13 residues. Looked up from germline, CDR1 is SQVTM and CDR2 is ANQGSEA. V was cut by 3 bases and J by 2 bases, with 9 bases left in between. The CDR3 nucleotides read TGCAGCGTTGAGGTCAGGATCACAGATACGCAGTATTTT. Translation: CSVEVRITDTQYF.

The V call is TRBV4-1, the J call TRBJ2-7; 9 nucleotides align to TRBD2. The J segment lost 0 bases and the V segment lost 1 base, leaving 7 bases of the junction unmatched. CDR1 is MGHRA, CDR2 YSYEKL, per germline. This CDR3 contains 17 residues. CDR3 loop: CASSQAFLAGFSYEQYF. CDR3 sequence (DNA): TGCGCCAGCAGCCAAGCTTTCCTAGCGGGATTCTCCTACGAGCAGTACTTC.

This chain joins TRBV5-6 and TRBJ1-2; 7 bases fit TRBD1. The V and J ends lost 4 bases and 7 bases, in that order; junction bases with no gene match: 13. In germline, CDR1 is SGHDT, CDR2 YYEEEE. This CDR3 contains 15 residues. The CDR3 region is CASSPVGKGAGGYTF. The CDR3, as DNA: TGTGCCAGCAGCCCTGTAGGTAAGGGGGCGGGTGGCTACACCTTC.